This T cell receptor (beta chain) stems from a study of cytomegalovirus exposure and HLA in healthy donors. Study conclusions and caveats: Overall, approximately 150 TCR beta chains were annotated as cytomegalovirus-associated. The CMV antigen specificity of a few CMV-associated chains was confirmed through in vitro analysis.

This table comes from immunoSEQ multiplex PCR, and its TCRdb copy is limited to in-frame clones, with some not included. The sample carries 100,000 to 150,000 clones, approximately 85% recorded once. Of note for this clone: Its antigen is as yet unknown.

This clonotype was sampled from a young man in good health and CMV-seronegative. Sequencing was done on a sample of PBMCs.

The CDR3 coding sequence is TGTGCCTGGAGTGTGGAGGAGGGCGCAGATACGCAGTATTTT. This gives the protein CAWSVEEGADTQYF. The chain recombines TRBV30 with TRBJ2-3, with D maybe TRBD2 (6 bases). V gave up 0 bases and J gave up 4 bases, with 11 bases separating them. Germline CDR1 and CDR2: GTSNPN and SVGIG (reference sequence). The CDR3 is 14 residues long.